The 9 T cell receptor beta chains below were found in one sample sequenced in a study of T-cell memory formation after mild COVID-19. TCRdb called the 5' RACE reads again in MiXCR, with one record for every CDR3 protein. The repertoire holds under 450,000 distinct CDR3 sequences, with roughly 14% as singletons. What was sequenced was PBMCs or a T cell subset sorted from them (not recorded which). The receptors derive from a man aged 18 to 30 who had mild COVID-19 (a few samples of this study predate the infection). Cell type and time point are not known.

The chain is built from TRBV5-1 and TRBJ2-3, with D maybe TRBD1 (8 bases). The CDR3 consists of 19 residues. Deletions cut 3 bases from V and 0 bases from J, with 23 bases between. In germline, CDR1 is SGHRS, CDR2 YFSETQ. The CDR3 nucleotides are TGCGCCAGCAGCTGGACCCCATTACAGGGGGAGGGTAGCACAGATACGCAGTATTTT. It encodes CASSWTPLQGEGSTDTQYF.

This chain links TRBV7-2 with TRBJ1-5; 7 nucleotides align to TRBD1. Germline assignment: CDR1 SGHTA and CDR2 FQGNSA. Trimming took 5 bases from V and 5 from J; bases not matched to a gene: 12. The CDR3 is 16 residues long. The CDR3 protein is CASSPEPDRKDQPQHF. CDR3 nucleotides: TGTGCCAGCAGCCCCGAGCCGGACAGGAAGGATCAGCCCCAGCATTTT.

The chain employs TRBV27 and TRBJ1-2; D gene ambiguous. The V gene lost 5 bases and the J gene lost 1 base, with 14 bases spanning the gap. The CDR3 consists of 15 residues. Per the germline V gene, CDR1 is MNHEY and CDR2 is SMNVEV (reference sequence). The CDR3 region has the DNA TGTGCCAGCAGTCTCCCGAGAGGTTTTAACTATGGCTACACCTTC. Protein: CASSLPRGFNYGYTF.

V usage is TRBV6-2 or TRBV6-3 and J usage is TRBJ1-2, with D possibly being TRBD1 (5 bases). Per the germline V gene, CDR1 is MNHEY and CDR2 is SVGEGT. The CDR3 length is 14 residues. The V end lost 4 bases, the J end lost 8 bases, and 17 bases lay between the germline ends. The CDR3 DNA reads TGTGCCAGCAGTTCGCGAGGGGCTGTTGACGGCTACACCTTC. Translating it yields CASSSRGAVDGYTF.

This clonotype was detected a few times. The J gene is TRBJ1-5, the V gene TRBV6-2 or TRBV6-3, with D uncertain. Germline CDR1 and CDR2: MNHEY and SVGEGT. The CDR3 runs to 13 residues. V gave up 6 bases and J gave up 6 bases, with 12 bases separating them. CDR3 protein: CASSSLIPQPQHF. CDR3 sequence (DNA): TGTGCCAGCAGCAGTCTAATACCTCAGCCCCAGCATTTT.

This clonotype was seen a handful of times. This sequence joins TRBV4-1 and TRBJ2-1; possible D gene TRBD1, 6 bases. The CDR3 consists of 14 residues. Trimming pared 0 bases from V and 7 bases from J, leaving 10 bases between. Germline loops: CDR1 MGHRA, CDR2 YSYEKL. The CDR3 nucleotides read TGCGCCAGCAGCCAAGATGTGGGGGCGAATGAGCAGTTCTTC. This encodes CASSQDVGANEQFF.

This clonotype was detected only a few times. The genes are TRBV6-5 and TRBJ2-7; TRBD2 matches at 9 bases. Germline CDR1 is MNHEY and CDR2 is SVGAGI. This CDR3 has 14 residues. The ends lost 6 bases at V and 5 bases at J; junction bases unmatched: 8. The CDR3, as DNA: TGTGCCAGCAGGTCAGCGGGGGGCGTCGACGAGCAGTACGTC. This encodes CASRSAGGVDEQYV.

The chain couples TRBV12-3 or TRBV12-4 to TRBJ2-5; 8 bases are a match to TRBD1. V lost 7 bases to trimming and J lost 9 bases; unmatched junction nucleotides: 16. This CDR3 is 15 amino acids long. The CDR3 spells CASTFGTGSSRAQYF. The CDR3 DNA follows: TGTGCCAGCACCTTTGGGACAGGATCATCGAGGGCCCAGTACTTC.

The chain recombines TRBV20-1 with TRBJ2-5; 7 nucleotides agree with TRBD1. V was pared by 0 bases and J by 5 bases, with 9 bases of the junction left unmatched. Germline-derived CDR1 and CDR2 are DFQATT and SNEGSKA (reference sequence). The CDR3 consists of 15 residues. CDR3: CSARDPQGEGETQYF. The DNA of the CDR3 is TGCAGTGCTAGAGATCCGCAGGGGGAAGGGGAGACCCAGTACTTC.